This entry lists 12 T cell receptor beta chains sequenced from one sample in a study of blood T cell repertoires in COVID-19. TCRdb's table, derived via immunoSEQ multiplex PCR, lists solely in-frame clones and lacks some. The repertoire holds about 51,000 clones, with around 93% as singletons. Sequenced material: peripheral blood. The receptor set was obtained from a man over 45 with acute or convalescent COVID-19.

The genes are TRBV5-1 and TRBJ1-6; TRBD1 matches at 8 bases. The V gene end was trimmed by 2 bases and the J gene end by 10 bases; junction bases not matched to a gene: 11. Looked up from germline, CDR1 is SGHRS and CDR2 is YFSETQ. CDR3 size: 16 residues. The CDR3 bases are TGCGCCAGCAGCTTAAATACAGGACAGGGTCCCTCACCCCTCCACTTT. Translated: CASSLNTGQGPSPLHF.

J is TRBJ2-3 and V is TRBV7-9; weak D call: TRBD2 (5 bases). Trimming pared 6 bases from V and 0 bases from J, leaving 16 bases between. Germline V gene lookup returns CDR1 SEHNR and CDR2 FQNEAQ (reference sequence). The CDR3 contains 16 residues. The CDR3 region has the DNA TGTGCCAGCAGTTTTGGACTGCAGGCCAGCACAGATACGCAGTATTTT. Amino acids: CASSFGLQASTDTQYF.

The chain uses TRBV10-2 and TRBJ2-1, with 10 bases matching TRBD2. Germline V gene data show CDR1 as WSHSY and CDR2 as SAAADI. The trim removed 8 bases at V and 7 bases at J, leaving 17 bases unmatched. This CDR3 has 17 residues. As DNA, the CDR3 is TGCGCCAGCTTGGGGGTAGCGGGGGGAAATCCGGAAAATGAGCAGTTCTTC. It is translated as CASLGVAGGNPENEQFF.

In DNA, the CDR3 is TGTGCCAGCAGCCAGACTAGCGGGGGGTACAATGAGCAGTTCTTC. As protein: CASSQTSGGYNEQFF. J is TRBJ2-1 and V is TRBV28; 13 bases align to TRBD2. CDR1 is MDHEN, CDR2 SYDVKM, per germline. This CDR3 contains 15 residues. Trimming removed 6 bases from V and 4 bases from J; junction bases left unmatched: 3.

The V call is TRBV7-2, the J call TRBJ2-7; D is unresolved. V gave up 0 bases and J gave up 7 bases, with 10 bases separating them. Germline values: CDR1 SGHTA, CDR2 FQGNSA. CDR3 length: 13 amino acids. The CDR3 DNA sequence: TGTGCCAGCAGCTTAGCCAGCAGCGAGGAGCAGTACTTC. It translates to CASSLASSEEQYF.

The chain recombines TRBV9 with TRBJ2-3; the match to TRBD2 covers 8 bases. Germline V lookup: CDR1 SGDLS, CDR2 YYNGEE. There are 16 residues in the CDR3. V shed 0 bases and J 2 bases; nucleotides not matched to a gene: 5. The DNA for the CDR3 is TGTGCCAGCAGCGTAGCTATCGGGGGGGACACAGATACGCAGTATTTT. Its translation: CASSVAIGGDTDTQYF.

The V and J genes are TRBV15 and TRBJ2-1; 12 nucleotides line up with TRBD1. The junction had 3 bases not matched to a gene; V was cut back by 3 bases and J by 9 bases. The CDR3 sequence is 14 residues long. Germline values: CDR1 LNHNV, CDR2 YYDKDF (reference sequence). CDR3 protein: CATSRGQGAREQFF. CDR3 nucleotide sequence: TGTGCCACCAGCAGGGGACAGGGGGCTCGTGAGCAGTTCTTC.

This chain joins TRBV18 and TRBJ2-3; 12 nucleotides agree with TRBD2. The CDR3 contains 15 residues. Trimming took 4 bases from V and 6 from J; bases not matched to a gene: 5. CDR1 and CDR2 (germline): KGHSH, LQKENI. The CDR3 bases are TGTGCCAGCTCACGGCTAGCGGGGGGGCCCGATACGCAGTATTTT. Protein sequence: CASSRLAGGPDTQYF.

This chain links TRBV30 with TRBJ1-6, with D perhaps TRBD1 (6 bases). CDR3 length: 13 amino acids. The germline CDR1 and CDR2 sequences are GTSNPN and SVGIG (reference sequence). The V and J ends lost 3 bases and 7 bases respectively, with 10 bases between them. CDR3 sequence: CAWRAQGNSPLHF. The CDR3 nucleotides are TGTGCCTGGAGGGCACAGGGAAATTCACCCCTCCACTTT.

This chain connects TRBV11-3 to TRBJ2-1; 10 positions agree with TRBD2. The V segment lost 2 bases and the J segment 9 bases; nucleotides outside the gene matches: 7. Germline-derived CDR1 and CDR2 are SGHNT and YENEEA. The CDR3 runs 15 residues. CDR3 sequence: CASSLPGLASGEQFF. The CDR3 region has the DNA TGTGCCAGCAGCTTACCGGGACTAGCGTCCGGTGAGCAGTTCTTC.

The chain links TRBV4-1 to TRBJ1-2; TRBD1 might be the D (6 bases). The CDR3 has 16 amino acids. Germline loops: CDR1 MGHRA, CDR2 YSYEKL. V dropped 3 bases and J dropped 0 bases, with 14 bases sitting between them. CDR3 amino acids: CASSQDDRTANYGYTF. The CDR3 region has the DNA TGCGCCAGCAGCCAGGATGACAGGACCGCTAACTATGGCTACACCTTC.

CDR3 nucleotides: TGTGCCAGCGCGGGGACAGGGGCCACCGGGGAGCTGTTTTTT. Encoded protein: CASAGTGATGELFF. The V gene is TRBV2, the J gene TRBJ2-2; TRBD1 matches at 10 bases. This CDR3 has 14 residues. V dropped 8 bases and J dropped 4; count of bases not matched to a gene: 4. Germline CDR1 SNHLY, CDR2 FYNNEI.